This TCR beta chain emerged from a study of shared clonotypes between healthy human individuals. The V end lost 8 bases, the J end lost 0 bases, and 10 bases lay between the germline ends. This CDR3 spans 13 amino acids. The germline CDR1 and CDR2 sequences are MNHNS and SASEGT. The assay was immunoSEQ multiplex PCR, and TCRdb's table has in-frame clones only and misses some. The profile shows a few million clones, under 95% of them singletons. The TCR sequence derives from a man aged 18 to 35 in good health. Some clones in this sample may be carry-over from other donors' samples. The sequenced sample was naive CD4+ T cells from PBMCs. Specified subset: CD45RA+ positively selected. The rearrangement links TRBV6-1 to TRBJ1-1, with D tentatively TRBD1 (6 bases). The CDR3 nucleotides read TGTGCCAGCTTTGACAGGTTGAACACTGAAGCTTTCTTT. Protein sequence: CASFDRLNTEAFF.